There are a few counts of the clone carrying this T cell receptor beta chain. What it binds is not known. A J-beta primer mix and a sample-barcoded 5' primer were used in a second PCR of about 6 to 12 cycles. A template-switch adaptor containing 12 random nucleotides labeled each cDNA molecule. MiXCR, run by TCRdb on the 5' RACE reads, gives a single entry per CDR3 protein. The sample contains just under 750,000 distinct CDR3 sequences, approximately 22% of which appear only once. The V segment lost 7 bases and the J segment 6 bases; nucleotides outside the gene matches: 6. CDR3 size: 13 residues. This specimen comes from a study of blood T cells in healthy people across ages. Study results and limitations: Higher diversity and more naive CD4+ cells were features of long-lived donors, compared to aged donors. The study regarded diversity estimates from one million T cells as underestimates.

The chain carries TRBV12-3 or TRBV12-4 and TRBJ1-1; 9 bases are a match to TRBD1. Sequencing was carried out using blood. The origin of this receptor is a man aged 70 or older in good health. The DNA of the CDR3 is TGTGCCAGCATTACAGGGGGCCAGGCTGAAGCTTTCTTT. It translates to CASITGGQAEAFF.